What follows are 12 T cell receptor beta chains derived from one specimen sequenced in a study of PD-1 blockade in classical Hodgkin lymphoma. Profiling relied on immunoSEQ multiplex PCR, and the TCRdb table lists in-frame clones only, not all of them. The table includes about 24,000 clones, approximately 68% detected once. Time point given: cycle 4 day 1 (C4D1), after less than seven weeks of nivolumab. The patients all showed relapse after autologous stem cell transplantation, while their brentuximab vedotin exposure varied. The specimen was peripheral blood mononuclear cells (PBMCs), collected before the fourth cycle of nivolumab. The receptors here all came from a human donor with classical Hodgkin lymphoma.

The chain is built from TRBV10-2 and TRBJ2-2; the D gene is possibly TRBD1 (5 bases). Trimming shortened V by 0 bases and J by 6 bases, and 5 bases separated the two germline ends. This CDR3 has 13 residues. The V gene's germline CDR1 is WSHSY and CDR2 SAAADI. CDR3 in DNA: TGCGCCAGCAGTGAGTCAGGGGCCGGGGAGCTGTTTTTT. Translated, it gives CASSESGAGELFF.

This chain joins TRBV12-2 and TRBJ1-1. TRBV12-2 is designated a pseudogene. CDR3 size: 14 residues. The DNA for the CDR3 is TGTGCAAGTCGCTTAAAACGTCAGAACACTGAAGCTTTCTTT. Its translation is CASRLKRQNTEAFF.

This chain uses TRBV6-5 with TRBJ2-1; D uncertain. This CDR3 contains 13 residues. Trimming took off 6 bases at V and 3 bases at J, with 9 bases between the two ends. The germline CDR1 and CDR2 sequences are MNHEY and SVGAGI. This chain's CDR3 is CASSPDNYNEQFF. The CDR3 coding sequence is TGTGCCAGCAGCCCCGACAACTACAATGAGCAGTTCTTC.

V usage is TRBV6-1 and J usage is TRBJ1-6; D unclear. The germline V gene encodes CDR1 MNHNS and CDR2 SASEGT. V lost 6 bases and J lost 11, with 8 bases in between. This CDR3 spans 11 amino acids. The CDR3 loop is CASRDGAPLHF. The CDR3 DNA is TGTGCCAGCAGGGACGGCGCACCCCTCCACTTT.

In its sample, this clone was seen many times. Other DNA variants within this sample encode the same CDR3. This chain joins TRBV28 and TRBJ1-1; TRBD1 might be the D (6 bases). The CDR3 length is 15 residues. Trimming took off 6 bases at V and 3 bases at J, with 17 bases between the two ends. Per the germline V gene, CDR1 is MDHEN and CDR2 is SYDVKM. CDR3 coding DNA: TGTGCCAGCAGCTCCCCCCCCGACAGGTACACTGAAGCTTTCTTT. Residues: CASSSPPDRYTEAFF.

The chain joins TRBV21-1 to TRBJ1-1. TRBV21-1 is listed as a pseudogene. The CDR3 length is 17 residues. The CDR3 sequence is CASSKVGLTTLNTEAFF. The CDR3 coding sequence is TGTGCCAGCAGCAAAGTCGGACTGACTACTTTGAACACTGAAGCTTTCTTT.

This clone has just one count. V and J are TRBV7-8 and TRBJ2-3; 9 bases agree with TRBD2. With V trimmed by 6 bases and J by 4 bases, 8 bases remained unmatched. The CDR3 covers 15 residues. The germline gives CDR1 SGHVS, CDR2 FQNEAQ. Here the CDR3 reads CASRLLAGKPDTQYF. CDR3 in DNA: TGTGCCAGCAGACTGCTAGCGGGGAAACCAGATACGCAGTATTTT.

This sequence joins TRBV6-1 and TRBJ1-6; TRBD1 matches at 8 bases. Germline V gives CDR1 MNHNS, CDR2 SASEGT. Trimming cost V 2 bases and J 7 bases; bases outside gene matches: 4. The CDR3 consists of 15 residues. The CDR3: CASSENRQGNSPLHF. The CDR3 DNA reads TGTGCCAGCAGTGAAAACCGACAGGGGAATTCACCCCTCCACTTT.

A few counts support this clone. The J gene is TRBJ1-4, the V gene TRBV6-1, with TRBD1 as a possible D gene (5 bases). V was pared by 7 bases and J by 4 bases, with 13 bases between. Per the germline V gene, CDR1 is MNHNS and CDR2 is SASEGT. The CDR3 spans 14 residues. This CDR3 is CASNPLGGNEKLFF. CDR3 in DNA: TGTGCCAGCAATCCACTGGGGGGTAATGAAAAACTGTTTTTT.

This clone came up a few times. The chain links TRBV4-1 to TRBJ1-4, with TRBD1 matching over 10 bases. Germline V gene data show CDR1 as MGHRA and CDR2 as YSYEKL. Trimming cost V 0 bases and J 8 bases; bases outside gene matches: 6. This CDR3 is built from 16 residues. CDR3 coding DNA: TGCGCCAGCAGCCAAGATTTATGGACAGGGGGAGAAAAACTGTTTTTT. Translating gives CASSQDLWTGGEKLFF.

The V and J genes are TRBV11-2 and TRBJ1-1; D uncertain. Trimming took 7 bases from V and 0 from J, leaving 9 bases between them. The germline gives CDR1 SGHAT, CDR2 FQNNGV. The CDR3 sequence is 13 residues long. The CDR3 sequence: CASTWTVNTEAFF. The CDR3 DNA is TGTGCCAGCACATGGACGGTGAACACTGAAGCTTTCTTT.

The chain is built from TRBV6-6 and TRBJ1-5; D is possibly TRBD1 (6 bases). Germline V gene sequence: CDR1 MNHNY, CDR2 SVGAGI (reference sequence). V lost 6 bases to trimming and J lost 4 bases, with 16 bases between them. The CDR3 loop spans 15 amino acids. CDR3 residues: CASRDTGIPNQPQHF. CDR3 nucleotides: TGTGCCAGCAGGGATACAGGGATCCCAAATCAGCCCCAGCATTTT.